These T cell receptor beta chains were read from a single sample in a study of T-cell reconstitution after alpha-beta-depleted transplantation in children. In TCRdb, the PCR reads were re-called with MiXCR into one record per CDR3 protein. The sample carries 330,000 or so distinct CDR3 sequences, 10% recorded once. Sample: PBMCs from the stem cell graft donor, taken from the stem cell graft. The receptors stem from a human donor who donated a stem cell graft to a child with acute lymphoblastic leukemia. CDR3s include the opening cysteine and the closing phenylalanine or tryptophan. Each record gives: D gene, J gene, clone size, V gene, CDR3 protein, CDR3 DNA. D genes are given only for firm matches. Rows give clone size only sometimes, using once, few, many, or a class for an expanded clone.

d_gene: NA; j_gene: TRBJ1-2; abundance: NA; v_gene: TRBV14; CDR3aa: CASSQARTPFYGYTF; CDR3nt: TGTGCCAGCAGCCAAGCCAGGACACCCTTCTATGGCTACACCTTC
d_gene: NA; j_gene: TRBJ2-1; abundance: NA; v_gene: TRBV6-2/TRBV6-3; CDR3aa: CASSRAPWGEQFF; CDR3nt: TGTGCCAGCAGTCGCGCGCCTTGGGGTGAGCAGTTCTTC
d_gene: NA; j_gene: TRBJ1-1; abundance: NA; v_gene: TRBV20-1; CDR3aa: CSARGTARGEGRYEAFF; CDR3nt: TGCAGTGCTAGAGGTACGGCAAGGGGCGAAGGGAGATACGAAGCTTTCTTT
d_gene: NA; j_gene: TRBJ2-1; abundance: many; v_gene: TRBV29-1; CDR3aa: CSVHPSSSYNEQFF; CDR3nt: TGCAGCGTTCACCCGAGCAGCTCCTACAATGAGCAGTTCTTC
d_gene: TRBD2; j_gene: TRBJ2-4; abundance: few; v_gene: TRBV7-2; CDR3aa: CASQPPAGGRNIQYF; CDR3nt: TGTGCCAGTCAGCCCCCCGCGGGAGGCAGAAACATTCAGTACTTC
d_gene: NA; j_gene: TRBJ1-1; abundance: NA; v_gene: TRBV3-1; CDR3aa: CASSQDGVTEAFF; CDR3nt: TGTGCCAGCAGCCAAGATGGGGTTACTGAAGCTTTCTTT
d_gene: NA; j_gene: TRBJ1-2; abundance: few; v_gene: TRBV29-1; CDR3aa: CSVPGTVYGYTF; CDR3nt: TGCAGCGTCCCTGGGACGGTCTATGGCTACACCTTC
d_gene: NA; j_gene: TRBJ2-2; abundance: many; v_gene: TRBV20-1; CDR3aa: CSARPGHLNTGELFF; CDR3nt: TGCAGTGCTCGACCGGGCCACTTGAACACCGGGGAGCTGTTTTTT
d_gene: NA; j_gene: TRBJ1-2; abundance: once; v_gene: TRBV7-6; CDR3aa: CASSLGFYGYTF; CDR3nt: TGTGCCAGCAGCTTAGGGTTCTATGGCTACACCTTC
d_gene: TRBD1; j_gene: TRBJ2-7; abundance: NA; v_gene: TRBV12-3/TRBV12-4; CDR3aa: CASSFPGQETYEQYF; CDR3nt: TGTGCCAGCAGTTTTCCTGGACAGGAAACCTACGAGCAGTACTTC
d_gene: NA; j_gene: TRBJ1-1; abundance: NA; v_gene: TRBV7-9; CDR3aa: CASSLVGRDGEAFF; CDR3nt: TGTGCCAGCAGCTTAGTGGGGCGGGACGGTGAAGCTTTCTTT
d_gene: NA; j_gene: TRBJ2-1; abundance: many; v_gene: TRBV4-3; CDR3aa: CASSQEDLAVPKGEQFF; CDR3nt: TGCGCCAGCAGCCAAGAGGACCTAGCCGTTCCTAAGGGTGAGCAGTTCTTC
d_gene: NA; j_gene: TRBJ2-1; abundance: few; v_gene: TRBV11-2; CDR3aa: CASSLDRQGWYRAEVYNEQFF; CDR3nt: TGTGCCAGCAGCTTAGATCGGCAGGGGTGGTATCGGGCCGAGGTATACAATGAGCAGTTCTTC